This TCR beta chain was recovered during a study of blood T cells in healthy people across ages. Study results and caveats: Age brought a roughly linear fall in TCR beta diversity measured per million T cells. A strong correlation was seen between TCR beta diversity and naive T cell percentage.

From germline, CDR1 is PRHDT and CDR2 FYEKMQ (reference sequence). Trimming removed 9 bases from V and 1 base from J; junction bases left unmatched: 0. The CDR3 covers 13 residues. Combining a sample-barcoded 5' primer with a J-beta primer mix, a second PCR ran for roughly 7 to 11 cycles. With 12 random nucleotides, a template-switch adaptor tagged each individual cDNA molecule. Each CDR3 protein gets one entry after TCRdb re-called the 5' RACE reads with MiXCR. The table has nearly 1 million distinct CDR3 sequences, 51% seen once. As regards this clonotype: What it binds is unknown.

The chain links TRBV13 to TRBJ2-1; 10 bases line up with TRBD2. The receptor comes from a woman in her sixties in good health. Input material: blood. This CDR3 reads CASSGRSYNEQFF. CDR3 sequence (DNA): TGTGCCAGTAGCGGGAGGTCCTACAATGAGCAGTTCTTC.